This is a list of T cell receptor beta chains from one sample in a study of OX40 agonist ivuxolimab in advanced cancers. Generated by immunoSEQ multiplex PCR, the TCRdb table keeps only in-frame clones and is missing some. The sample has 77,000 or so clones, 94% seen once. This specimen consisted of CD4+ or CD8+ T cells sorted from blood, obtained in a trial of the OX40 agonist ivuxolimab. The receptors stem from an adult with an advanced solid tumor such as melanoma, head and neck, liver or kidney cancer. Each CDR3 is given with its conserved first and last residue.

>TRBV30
CAWSVLGEKLFF
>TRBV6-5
CASSYEGGNTEAFF
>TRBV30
CAWTPQYTNEKLFF
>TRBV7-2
CASSLGPLGSAGELFF
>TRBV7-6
CASSFVETGGDEQFF
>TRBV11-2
CASSLVISTAEAFF
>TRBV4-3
CASSPRSGGPGDTQYF
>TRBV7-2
CASSSPGTSKPYEQYF
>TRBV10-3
CAISEGGTGVGEEELFF
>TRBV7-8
CASSLSVQTNYGYTF
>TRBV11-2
CASGLADSYEQYF
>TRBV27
CASSPGGPSGSYNEQFF
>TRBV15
CATSRVGAYNEQFF
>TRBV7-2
CASSLKVGESPERLYEQYF
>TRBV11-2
CASSFGTQGGSGYTF
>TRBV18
CASSPSSGALTAENYGYTF
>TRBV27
CASRLAGGPNEQYF
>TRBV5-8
CASSLRLAADTQYF